The clone carrying this TCR beta chain was counted only a few times. Its antigen is currently unknown. Trimming took 0 bases from V and 8 from J, leaving 12 bases between them. CDR3 length: 14 residues. From germline, CDR1 is SGHVS and CDR2 FNYEAQ. The data stem from a study of T cells in Graves' hyperthyroidism and ophthalmopathy. Study summary: Peripheral blood was secured at the point of initial diagnosis, before any treatment. Broader study findings: Researchers report that a 13 V-J model separated ophthalmopathy from stable hyperthyroidism. Ophthalmopathy was predicted by the model a median of approximately 6 months ahead of onset.

What was amplified from RNA transcripts were TCR beta CDR3 regions. The TCR CDR3 was amplified in a first-round RT-PCR using the HTBI primer set. TCRdb called the multiplex PCR reads again in MiXCR, with one record for every CDR3 protein. The sample contains some 350,000 distinct CDR3 sequences, roughly an eighth of which appear only once. The clonotype comes from a woman aged 40 to 50 with Graves' ophthalmopathy. This rearrangement joins TRBV7-6 to TRBJ2-3; tentatively, D is TRBD1 or TRBD2 (5 bases each). The sample consisted of blood. CDR3 amino acids: CASSLATGTATQYF. The DNA for the CDR3 is TGTGCCAGCAGCTTAGCTACCGGGACCGCTACGCAGTATTTT.